What follows are 29 T cell receptor beta chains derived from one specimen sequenced in a study of shared clonotypes between healthy human individuals. The assay was immunoSEQ multiplex PCR, and TCRdb's table has in-frame clones only and misses some. The table shows about 2 million clones, with roughly 96% occurring only once. The sequenced material came from naive CD4+ T cells sorted from blood. Subset given: CD45RA+ positively selected. The receptors were sampled from a man younger than 30 in good health.

The rearrangement uses TRBV6-6 and TRBJ1-3; D is unclear. The germline V gene has CDR1 MNHNY and CDR2 SVGAGI (reference sequence). V lost 5 bases and J 0 bases, leaving 14 bases between the germline ends. There are 16 residues in the CDR3. The CDR3 loop is CASSPVLDTSGNTIYF. In DNA form, the CDR3 reads TGTGCCAGCAGTCCAGTACTCGACACCTCTGGAAACACCATATATTTT.

The chain combines TRBV6-5 with TRBJ2-3; D is unclear. The germline V gene has CDR1 MNHEY and CDR2 SVGAGI. Trimming left V 4 bases short and J 1 base short, with 12 bases between. CDR3 size: 15 residues. The CDR3 here is CASSFGEVRTDTQYF. DNA of the CDR3: TGTGCCAGCAGTTTTGGGGAAGTTCGCACAGATACGCAGTATTTT.

The CDR3 DNA reads as TGTGCCAGCAGTTTATATCCTACAGGGACGGGCAATCAGCCCCAGCATTTT. This codes for CASSLYPTGTGNQPQHF. The rearrangement joins TRBV28 to TRBJ1-5; D may be TRBD1 (6 bases). Looked up from germline, CDR1 is MDHEN and CDR2 is SYDVKM. This CDR3 has 17 amino acids. Trimming took 1 base from V and 2 from J, leaving 15 bases between them.

The rearrangement links TRBV6-5 to TRBJ2-2, with no clear D. The CDR3 consists of 16 residues. Germline CDR1 reads MNHEY; CDR2 reads SVGAGI. V lost 0 bases to trimming and J lost 0 bases, with 8 bases between them. In DNA, the CDR3 is TGTGCCAGCAGTTACTCGCCTACCCCGAACACCGGGGAGCTGTTTTTT. Protein: CASSYSPTPNTGELFF.

This clone appeared a few times. The chain has TRBV28 and TRBJ2-7; maybe TRBD1 (5 bases). The CDR3 covers 14 residues. From germline, CDR1 is MDHEN and CDR2 SYDVKM. V gave up 2 bases and J gave up 3 bases, with 11 bases separating them. This chain's CDR3 is CASSLTGSIYEQYF. CDR3 DNA: TGTGCCAGCAGTTTAACAGGATCAATCTACGAGCAGTACTTC.

This clone turned up a few times. The chain links TRBV2 to TRBJ2-5, with 10 bases that match TRBD2. The CDR3 is 13 residues long. Looked up from germline, CDR1 is SNHLY and CDR2 is FYNNEI. J lost 5 bases, V lost 6 bases, and 3 bases had no gene match. The CDR3 nucleotides read TGTGCCAGCAGACTAGCGGGACGGGAGACCCAGTACTTC. Translation: CASRLAGRETQYF.

V usage is TRBV5-4 and J usage is TRBJ2-6; D is perhaps TRBD2 (6 bases). Germline V gene data show CDR1 as SGHNT and CDR2 as YYREEE (reference sequence). CDR3 size: 16 residues. Trimming pared 3 bases from V and 2 bases from J, leaving 12 bases between. For the CDR3, the DNA is TGTGCCAGCAGCTCGCCACTAGCTCCTGGGGCCAACGTCCTGACTTTC. This encodes CASSSPLAPGANVLTF.

A single count supports this clone. The V and J genes are TRBV6-1 and TRBJ2-2; no clear D. This CDR3 comprises 12 residues. V was cut by 6 bases and J by 5 bases, with 7 bases left in between. The germline V gene has CDR1 MNHNS and CDR2 SASEGT. CDR3 in DNA: TGTGCCAGCAGGAGATTTACCGGGGAGCTGTTTTTT. Translation gives CASRRFTGELFF.

The rearrangement links TRBV4-1 to TRBJ2-5; D tentatively fits TRBD1 or TRBD2 (5 bases each). The CDR3 is 15 residues long. V was shortened by 4 bases and J by 1 base, with 13 bases between the two germline ends. In germline, CDR1 is MGHRA, CDR2 YSYEKL. The CDR3: CASSPKSGLQETQYF. In nucleotides, the CDR3 is TGCGCCAGCAGCCCCAAGTCGGGGCTCCAAGAGACCCAGTACTTC.

The chain couples TRBV30 to TRBJ1-2; 11 nucleotides line up with TRBD1. J lost 5 bases, V lost 3 bases, and 5 bases had no gene match. The germline V gene has CDR1 GTSNPN and CDR2 SVGIG (reference sequence). The CDR3 covers 14 residues. CDR3: CAWSQGQGGYGYTF. DNA of the CDR3: TGTGCCTGGAGCCAGGGACAGGGGGGATATGGCTACACCTTC.

The gene calls are TRBV25-1 and TRBJ1-2; tentative D call: TRBD1 (5 bases). From germline, CDR1 is MGHDK and CDR2 SYGVNS. The CDR3 is 18 amino acids. Between the trimmed V and J ends, which lost 1 base and 6 bases, there was a span of 24 bases. CDR3 protein: CASSESWAREGSRDGYTF. The CDR3 DNA is TGTGCCAGCAGTGAATCCTGGGCCAGGGAAGGGTCCCGAGATGGCTACACCTTC.

V usage is TRBV11-2 and J usage is TRBJ2-7; D unclear. The germline V and J ends were trimmed by 1 base and 2 bases, with 9 bases remaining between them. Germline V CDR1 and CDR2: SGHAT, FQNNGV. The CDR3 covers 14 residues. The CDR3 region has the DNA TGTGCCAGCAGCTTAGGGGTGGCCCCCTACGAGCAGTACTTC. It codes for CASSLGVAPYEQYF.

The chain recombines TRBV30 with TRBJ2-1; TRBD2 might be the D (7 bases). V was cut by 0 bases and J by 9 bases, with 27 bases left in between. The CDR3 spans 18 residues. The germline V gene has CDR1 GTSNPN and CDR2 SVGIG (reference sequence). The CDR3 region has the DNA TGTGCCTGGAGTGTACCCCCTACGCCCAAGGGGGGGTTGGTTGAGCAGTTCTTC. This codes for CAWSVPPTPKGGLVEQFF.

The chain combines TRBV12-1 with TRBJ1-3; the D segment call TRBD1 is taken from the table without a DNA check. TRBV12-1 is marked as a pseudogene. The CDR3 runs to 17 residues. Here the CDR3 reads CASSSKRPDRAGNTIYF. The CDR3 DNA reads TGTGCCAGCAGCTCGAAGCGGCCGGACAGGGCTGGAAACACCATATATTTT.

The V and J genes are TRBV18 and TRBJ1-1, with D possibly being TRBD1 (5 bases). The CDR3 runs to 15 residues. V lost 3 bases and J 2 bases, leaving 13 bases between the germline ends. Germline V gene lookup returns CDR1 KGHSH and CDR2 LQKENI. DNA of the CDR3: TGTGCCAGCTCACCCCCGGGGGGGGTAAACACTGAAGCTTTCTTT. Its protein is CASSPPGGVNTEAFF.

The J gene is TRBJ2-3, the V gene TRBV5-4; D perhaps matches TRBD2 (5 bases). The CDR3 sequence is 15 residues long. CDR1 is SGHNT, CDR2 YYREEE, per germline (reference sequence). The V and J ends lost 4 bases and 0 bases respectively, with 12 bases between them. This chain's CDR3 is CASSPSPSSTDTQYF. CDR3 in DNA: TGTGCCAGCAGCCCCAGCCCTAGCAGCACAGATACGCAGTATTTT.

The rearrangement joins TRBV10-3 to TRBJ2-1, with unresolved D. The CDR3 runs 13 residues. Trimming took off 10 bases at V and 1 base at J, with 11 bases between the two ends. Germline CDR1 reads ENHRY; CDR2 reads SYGVKD. CDR3 nucleotides: TGTGCCAGCACTGGGGATTCCTACAATGAGCAGTTCTTC. This translates into CASTGDSYNEQFF.

This clone occurred a few times. The rearrangement uses TRBV7-2 and TRBJ1-2; D remains ambiguous. V gave up 6 bases and J gave up 0 bases, with 5 bases separating them. In germline, CDR1 is SGHTA, CDR2 FQGNSA. This CDR3 is built from 12 residues. The CDR3 reads CASSSTNYGYTF. CDR3 sequence (DNA): TGTGCCAGCAGTTCAACTAACTATGGCTACACCTTC.

With respect to this clone: A read error may be the cause here, since a much bigger clone is one base away. The rearrangement links TRBV4-3 to TRBJ2-7; 8 bases are a match to TRBD2. The CDR3 has 16 amino acids. Per germline, CDR1 LGHNA and CDR2 YSLEER. The CDR3: CASSQDFWTSSYEQHF. CDR3 nucleotide sequence: TGCGCCAGCAGCCAAGATTTCTGGACTAGCTCCTACGAGCAGCACTTC.

Only one count was recorded for this clone. The chain is built from TRBV5-1 and TRBJ2-7; 12 nucleotides match TRBD2. The CDR3 has 16 residues. The germline CDR1 and CDR2 sequences are SGHRS and YFSETQ. V lost 0 bases, J lost 1 base, and 2 bases stayed unmatched. CDR3 loop: CASSLGLAGVSYEQYF. DNA of the CDR3: TGCGCCAGCAGCTTGGGACTAGCGGGAGTGTCCTACGAGCAGTACTTC.

The chain combines TRBV9 with TRBJ1-6; D is perhaps TRBD1 (6 bases). There are 14 residues in the CDR3. The V end was cut by 0 bases, the J end by 10 bases, with 11 bases between. CDR1 is SGDLS, CDR2 YYNGEE, per germline. The CDR3 DNA follows: TGTGCCAGCAGCGTAGGCCCAGGGGTCTCACCCCTCCACTTT. It encodes CASSVGPGVSPLHF.

The rearrangement links TRBV30 to TRBJ2-5; D is unclear. With 2 bases removed from V and 5 bases from J, the gap between germline ends came to 9 bases. The germline V gene encodes CDR1 GTSNPN and CDR2 SVGIG (reference sequence). This CDR3 comprises 12 residues. The DNA of the CDR3 is TGTGCCTGGAGTATAGGGTACGAGACCCAGTACTTC. Translating gives CAWSIGYETQYF.

J is TRBJ2-7 and V is TRBV18, with D maybe TRBD2 (5 bases). The CDR3 is made up of 13 amino acids. Germline CDR1 is KGHSH and CDR2 is LQKENI. Between the trimmed V and J ends, which lost 2 bases and 5 bases, there was a span of 10 bases. The CDR3 is CASSPGESNEQYF. The CDR3 DNA is TGTGCCAGCTCACCAGGGGAGTCAAACGAGCAGTACTTC.

The chain employs TRBV15 and TRBJ1-6; TRBD1 matches at 10 bases. There are 15 residues in the CDR3. Trimming at V came to 0 bases and at J to 10 bases, leaving 3 bases not matched to a gene. Germline CDR1 reads LNHNV; CDR2 reads YYDKDF (reference sequence). CDR3 sequence reads: CATSRDGTGVSPLHF. CDR3 sequence (DNA): TGTGCCACCAGCAGAGATGGGACAGGGGTCTCACCCCTCCACTTT.

A word on this clone: Within the sample, other DNA sequences also encode this same CDR3. CDR3 nucleotide sequence: TGTGCCAGTAGTATCGTTGGGGTCAGTAATCAGCCCCAGCATTTT. It translates to CASSIVGVSNQPQHF. V is TRBV19 and J is TRBJ1-5; D is unresolved. CDR1 and CDR2 from the germline V gene are LNHDA and SQIVND (reference sequence). CDR3 length equals 15 residues. Trimming cost V 3 bases and J 4 bases, with 13 bases left between them.

CDR3 sequence reads: CASSQGEVVRNEQFF. The CDR3 DNA is TGCGCCAGCAGCCAAGGTGAAGTTGTGCGGAACGAGCAGTTCTTC. The V call is TRBV4-1, the J call TRBJ2-1; no clear D gene. The length of the CDR3 is 15 residues. V lost 1 base and J 10 bases, leaving 17 bases between the germline ends. Germline CDR1 MGHRA, CDR2 YSYEKL.

The chain uses TRBV14 and TRBJ2-7; 7 bases map to TRBD2. The CDR3 is made up of 14 amino acids. Germline assignment: CDR1 SGHDN and CDR2 FVKESK. Trimming cost V 4 bases and J 2 bases; bases outside gene matches: 5. CDR3 region: CASSRERGPYEQYF. The DNA for the CDR3 is TGTGCCAGCAGCCGGGAGCGGGGACCCTACGAGCAGTACTTC.

About this clone: The junction does not match germline at one end; this may be a read error. This chain links TRBV20-1 with TRBJ2-7; possibly TRBD1 for D (6 bases). CDR1 is DFQATT and CDR2 is SNEGSKA in the germline V gene (reference sequence). The length of the CDR3 is 11 residues. The DNA for the CDR3 is TGCAGTGCCAGAGGGGGTGACGAGCAGTACTTC. Protein: CSARGGDEQYF.

In its sample, this clone was seen once. This rearrangement joins TRBV18 to TRBJ2-5; possible D gene TRBD2, 6 bases. Trimming cost V 6 bases and J 4 bases, with 15 bases left between them. CDR1 is KGHSH, CDR2 LQKENI, per germline. The CDR3 extends over 14 amino acids. CDR3 sequence: CASSHPLGGETQYF. CDR3 DNA: TGTGCCAGCTCCCACCCTTTGGGAGGAGAGACCCAGTACTTC.